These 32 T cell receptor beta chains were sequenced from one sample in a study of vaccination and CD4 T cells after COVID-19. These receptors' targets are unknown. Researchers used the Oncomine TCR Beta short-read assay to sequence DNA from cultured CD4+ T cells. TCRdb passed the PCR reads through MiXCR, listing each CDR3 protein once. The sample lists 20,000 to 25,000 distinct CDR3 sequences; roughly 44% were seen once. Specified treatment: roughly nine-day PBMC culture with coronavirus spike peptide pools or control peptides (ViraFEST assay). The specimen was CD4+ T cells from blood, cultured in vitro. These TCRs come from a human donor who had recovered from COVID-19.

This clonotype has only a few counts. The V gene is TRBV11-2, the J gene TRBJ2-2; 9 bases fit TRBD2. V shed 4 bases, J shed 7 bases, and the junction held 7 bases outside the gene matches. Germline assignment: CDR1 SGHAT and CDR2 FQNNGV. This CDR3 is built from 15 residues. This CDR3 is CASSSSGVLGGELFF. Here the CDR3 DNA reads TGTGCCAGCAGCTCTAGCGGGGTATTGGGCGGGGAGCTGTTTTTT.

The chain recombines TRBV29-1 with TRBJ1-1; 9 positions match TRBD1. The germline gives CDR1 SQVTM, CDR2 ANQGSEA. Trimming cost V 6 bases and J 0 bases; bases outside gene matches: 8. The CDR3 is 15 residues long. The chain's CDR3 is CSVRTTGGMNTEAFF. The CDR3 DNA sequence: TGCAGCGTCCGCACGACAGGGGGGATGAACACTGAAGCTTTCTTT.

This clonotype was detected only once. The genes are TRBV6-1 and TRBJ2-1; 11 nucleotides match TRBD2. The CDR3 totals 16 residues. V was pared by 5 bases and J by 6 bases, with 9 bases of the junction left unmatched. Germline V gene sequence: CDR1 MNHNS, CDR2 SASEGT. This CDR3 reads CASSHRLAGGFNEQFF. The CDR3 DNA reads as TGTGCCAGCAGTCATCGGCTAGCGGGAGGATTCAATGAGCAGTTCTTC.

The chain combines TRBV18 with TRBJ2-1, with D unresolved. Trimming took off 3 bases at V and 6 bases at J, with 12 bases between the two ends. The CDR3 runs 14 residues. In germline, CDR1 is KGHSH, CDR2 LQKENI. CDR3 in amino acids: CASSPRVERNEQFF. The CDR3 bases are TGTGCCAGCTCACCCCGAGTGGAACGCAATGAGCAGTTCTTC.

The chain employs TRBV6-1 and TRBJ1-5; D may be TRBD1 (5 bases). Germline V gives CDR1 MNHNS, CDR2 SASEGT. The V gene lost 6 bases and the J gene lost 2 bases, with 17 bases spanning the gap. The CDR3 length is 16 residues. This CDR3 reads CASSPPGVRGNQPQHF. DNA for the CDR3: TGTGCCAGCAGCCCCCCGGGGGTAAGGGGCAATCAGCCCCAGCATTTT.

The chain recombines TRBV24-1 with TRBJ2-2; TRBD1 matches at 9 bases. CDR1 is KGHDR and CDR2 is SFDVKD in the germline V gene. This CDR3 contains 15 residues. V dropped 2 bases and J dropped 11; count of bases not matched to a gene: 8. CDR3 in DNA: TGTGCCACCAGTGATTACAGGGGGCGCGGCGGAGAGCTGTTTTTT. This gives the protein CATSDYRGRGGELFF.

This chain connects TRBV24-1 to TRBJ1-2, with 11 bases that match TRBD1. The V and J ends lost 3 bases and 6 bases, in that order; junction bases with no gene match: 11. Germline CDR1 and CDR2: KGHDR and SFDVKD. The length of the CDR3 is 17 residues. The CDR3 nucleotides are TGTGCCACCAGTGATCCGGGGGACAGGGGGTTGTTTCATGGCTACACCTTC. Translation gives CATSDPGDRGLFHGYTF.

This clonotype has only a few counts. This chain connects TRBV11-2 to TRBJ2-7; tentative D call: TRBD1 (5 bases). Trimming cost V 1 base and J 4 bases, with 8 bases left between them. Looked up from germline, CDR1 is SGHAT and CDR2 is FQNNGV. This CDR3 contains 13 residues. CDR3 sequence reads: CASSLAGFYEQYF. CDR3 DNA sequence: TGTGCCAGCAGCTTAGCAGGGTTTTACGAGCAGTACTTC.

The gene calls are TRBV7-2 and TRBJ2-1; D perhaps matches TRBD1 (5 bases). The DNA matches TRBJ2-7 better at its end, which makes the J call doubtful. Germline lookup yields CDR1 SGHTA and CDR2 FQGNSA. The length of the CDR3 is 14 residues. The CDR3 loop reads CASSLAGDRYEQYF. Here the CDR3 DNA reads TGTGCCAGCAGCTTAGCAGGGGATCGGTACGAGCAGTACTTC.

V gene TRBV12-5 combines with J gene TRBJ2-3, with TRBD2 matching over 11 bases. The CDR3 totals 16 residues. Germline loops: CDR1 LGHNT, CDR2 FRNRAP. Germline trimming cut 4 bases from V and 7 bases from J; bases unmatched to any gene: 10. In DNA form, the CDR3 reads TGTGCTAGTGGTTCCTCTTTAGCGGGGGGGCTTCATACGCAGTATTTT. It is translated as CASGSSLAGGLHTQYF.

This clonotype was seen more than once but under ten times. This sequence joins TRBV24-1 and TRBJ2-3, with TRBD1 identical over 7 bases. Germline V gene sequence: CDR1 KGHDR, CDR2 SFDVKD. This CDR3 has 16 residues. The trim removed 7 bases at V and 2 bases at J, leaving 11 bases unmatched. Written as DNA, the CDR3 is TGTGCCACCAGCAGCTTCACAACAGGGGTCACAGATACGCAGTATTTT. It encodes CATSSFTTGVTDTQYF.

CDR3 sequence (DNA): TGTGCCAGCACAAGGGGGAAGACAGGGAGGAGCTCCTACGAGCAGTACTTC. Its protein product is CASTRGKTGRSSYEQYF. The chain combines TRBV6-2 or TRBV6-3 with TRBJ2-7; D might be TRBD1 (7 bases). The germline V and J ends were trimmed by 7 bases and 0 bases, with 22 bases remaining between them. This CDR3 has 17 amino acids. The V gene's germline CDR1 is MNHEY and CDR2 SVGEGT.

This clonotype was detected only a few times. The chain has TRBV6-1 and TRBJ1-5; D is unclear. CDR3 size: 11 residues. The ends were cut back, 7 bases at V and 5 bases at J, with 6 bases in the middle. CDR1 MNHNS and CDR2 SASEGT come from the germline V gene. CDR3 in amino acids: CASTGDQPQHF. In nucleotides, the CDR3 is TGTGCCAGCACCGGAGATCAGCCCCAGCATTTT.

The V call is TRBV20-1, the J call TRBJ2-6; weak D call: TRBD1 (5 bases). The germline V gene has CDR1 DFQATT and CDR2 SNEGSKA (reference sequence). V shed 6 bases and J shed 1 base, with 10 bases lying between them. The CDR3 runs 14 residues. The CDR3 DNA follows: TGCAGTGCGACGGCAGGGTCTGGGGCCAACGTCCTGACTTTC. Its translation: CSATAGSGANVLTF.

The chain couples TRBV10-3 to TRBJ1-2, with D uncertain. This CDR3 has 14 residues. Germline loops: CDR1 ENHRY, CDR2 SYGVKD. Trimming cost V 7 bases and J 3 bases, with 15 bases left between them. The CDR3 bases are TGTGCCATCAACCCGGACGGAACTCACTATGGCTACACCTTC. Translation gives CAINPDGTHYGYTF.

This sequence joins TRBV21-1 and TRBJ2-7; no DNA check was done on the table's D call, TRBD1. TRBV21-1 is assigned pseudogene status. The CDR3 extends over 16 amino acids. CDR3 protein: CASSKIYRDRSYEQYF. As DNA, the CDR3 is TGTGCCAGCAGCAAAATTTACAGGGACAGATCCTACGAGCAGTACTTC.

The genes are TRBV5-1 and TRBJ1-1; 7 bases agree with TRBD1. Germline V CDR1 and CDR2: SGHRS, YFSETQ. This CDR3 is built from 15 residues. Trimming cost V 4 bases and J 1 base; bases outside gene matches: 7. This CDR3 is CASSTGQRQNTEAFF. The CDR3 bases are TGCGCCAGCAGCACGGGACAGAGGCAGAACACTGAAGCTTTCTTT.

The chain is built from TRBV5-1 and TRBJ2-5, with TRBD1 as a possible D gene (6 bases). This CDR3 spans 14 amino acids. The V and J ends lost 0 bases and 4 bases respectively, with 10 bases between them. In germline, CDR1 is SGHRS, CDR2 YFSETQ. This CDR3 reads CASSLEGDRETQYF. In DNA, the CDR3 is TGCGCCAGCAGCTTGGAGGGGGATAGAGAGACCCAGTACTTC. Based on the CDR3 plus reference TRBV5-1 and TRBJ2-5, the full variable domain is KAGVTQTPRYLIKTRGQQVTLSCSPISGHRSVSWYQQTPGQGLQFLFEYFSETQRNKGNFPGRFSGRQFSNSRSEMNVSTLELGDSALYLCASSLEGDRETQYFGPGTRLLVL.

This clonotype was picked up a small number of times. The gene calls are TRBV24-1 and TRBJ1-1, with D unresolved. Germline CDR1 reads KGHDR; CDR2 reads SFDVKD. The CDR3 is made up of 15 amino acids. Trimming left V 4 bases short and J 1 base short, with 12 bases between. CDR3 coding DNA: TGTGCCACCAGTGACGCCAGGACGGGGAACACTGAAGCTTTCTTT. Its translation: CATSDARTGNTEAFF.

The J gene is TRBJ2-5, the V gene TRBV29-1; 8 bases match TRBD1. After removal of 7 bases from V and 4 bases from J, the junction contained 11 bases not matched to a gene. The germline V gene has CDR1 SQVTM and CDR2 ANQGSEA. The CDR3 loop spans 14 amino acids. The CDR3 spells CSAGPGGVGETQYF. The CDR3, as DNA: TGCAGCGCCGGGCCAGGGGGCGTAGGAGAGACCCAGTACTTC.

The CDR3 is CASSLGTSGFTYEQYF. The CDR3 DNA reads as TGTGCCAGCAGCCTCGGGACTAGCGGATTTACCTACGAGCAGTACTTC. The rearrangement links TRBV7-8 to TRBJ2-7; 11 bases align to TRBD2. In germline, CDR1 is SGHVS, CDR2 FQNEAQ. The CDR3 contains 16 residues. After removal of 5 bases from V and 2 bases from J, the junction contained 8 bases not matched to a gene.

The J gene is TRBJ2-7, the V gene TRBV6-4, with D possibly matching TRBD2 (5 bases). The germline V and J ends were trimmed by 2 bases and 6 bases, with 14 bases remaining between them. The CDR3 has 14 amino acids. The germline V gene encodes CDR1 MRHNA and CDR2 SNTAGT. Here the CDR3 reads CASSDKEVRCEQYF. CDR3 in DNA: TGTGCCAGCAGTGACAAGGAGGTTCGGTGCGAGCAGTACTTC.

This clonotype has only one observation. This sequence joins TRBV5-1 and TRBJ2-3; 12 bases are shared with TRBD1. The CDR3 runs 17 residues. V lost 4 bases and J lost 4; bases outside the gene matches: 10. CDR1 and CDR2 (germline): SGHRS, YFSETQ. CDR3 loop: CASSTGTGGSWADTQYF. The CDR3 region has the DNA TGCGCCAGCAGCACCGGGACAGGGGGCTCGTGGGCAGATACGCAGTATTTT.

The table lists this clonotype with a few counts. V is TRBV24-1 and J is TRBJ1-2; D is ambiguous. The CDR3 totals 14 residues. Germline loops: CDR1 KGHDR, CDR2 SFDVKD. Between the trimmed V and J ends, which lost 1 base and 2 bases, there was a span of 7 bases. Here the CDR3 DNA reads TGTGCCACCAGTGATTTTGGGCGAAACTATGGCTACACCTTC. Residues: CATSDFGRNYGYTF.

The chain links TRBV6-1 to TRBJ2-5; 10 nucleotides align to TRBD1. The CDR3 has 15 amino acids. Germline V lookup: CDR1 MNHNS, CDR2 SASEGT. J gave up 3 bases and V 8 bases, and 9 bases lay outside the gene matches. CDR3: CASSRGQGPEETQYF. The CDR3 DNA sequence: TGTGCCAGCTCGAGGGGACAGGGGCCCGAAGAGACCCAGTACTTC.

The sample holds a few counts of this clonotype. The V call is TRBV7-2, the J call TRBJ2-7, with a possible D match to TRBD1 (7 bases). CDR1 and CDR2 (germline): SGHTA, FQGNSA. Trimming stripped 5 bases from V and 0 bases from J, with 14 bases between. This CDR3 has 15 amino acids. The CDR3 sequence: CASSRGTARSYEQYF. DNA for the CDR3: TGTGCCAGCAGCCGCGGGACAGCCCGCTCCTACGAGCAGTACTTC. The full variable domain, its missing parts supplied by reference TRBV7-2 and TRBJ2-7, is GAGVSQSPSNKVTEKGKDVELRCDPISGHTALYWYRQSLGQGLEFLIYFQGNSAPDKSGLPSDRFSAERTGGSVSTLTIQRTQQEDSAVYLCASSRGTARSYEQYFGPGTRLTVT.

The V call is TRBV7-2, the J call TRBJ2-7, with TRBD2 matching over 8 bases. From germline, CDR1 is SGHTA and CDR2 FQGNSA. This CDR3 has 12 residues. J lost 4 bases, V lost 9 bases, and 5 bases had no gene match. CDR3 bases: TGTGCCAGTGGGACTAGAAGGTACGAGCAGTACTTC. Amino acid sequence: CASGTRRYEQYF.

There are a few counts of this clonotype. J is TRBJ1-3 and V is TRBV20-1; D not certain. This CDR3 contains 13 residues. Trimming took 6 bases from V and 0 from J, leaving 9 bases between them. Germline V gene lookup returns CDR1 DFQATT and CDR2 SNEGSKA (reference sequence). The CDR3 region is CSAGEGSGNTIYF. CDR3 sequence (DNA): TGCAGTGCCGGAGAGGGCTCTGGAAACACCATATATTTT.

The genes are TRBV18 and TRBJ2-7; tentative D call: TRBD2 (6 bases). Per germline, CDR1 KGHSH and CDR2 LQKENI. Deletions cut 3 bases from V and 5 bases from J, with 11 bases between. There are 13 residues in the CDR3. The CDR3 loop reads CASSPTSDHEQYF. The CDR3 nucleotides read TGTGCCAGCTCACCGACTAGTGACCACGAGCAGTACTTC. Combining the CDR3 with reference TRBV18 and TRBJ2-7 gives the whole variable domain NAGVMQNPRHLVRRRGQEARLRCSPMKGHSHVYWYRQLPEEGLKFMVYLQKENIIDESGMPKERFSAEFPKEGPSILRIQQVVRGDSAAYFCASSPTSDHEQYFGPGTRLTVT.

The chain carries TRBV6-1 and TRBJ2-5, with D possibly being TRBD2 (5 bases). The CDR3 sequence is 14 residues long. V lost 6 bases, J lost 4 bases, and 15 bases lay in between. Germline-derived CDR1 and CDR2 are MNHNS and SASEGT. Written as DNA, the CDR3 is TGTGCCAGCAGACCACTGCCGGGGAGAGAGACCCAGTACTTC. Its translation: CASRPLPGRETQYF.

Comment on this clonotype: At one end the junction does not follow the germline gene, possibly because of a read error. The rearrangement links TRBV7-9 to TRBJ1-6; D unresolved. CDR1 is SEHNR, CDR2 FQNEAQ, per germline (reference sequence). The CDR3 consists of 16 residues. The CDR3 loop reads CASSLGQPPYNSPFHF. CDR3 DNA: TGTGCCAGCAGCTTAGGTCAGCCCCCTTATAATTCACCCTTCCACTTT.

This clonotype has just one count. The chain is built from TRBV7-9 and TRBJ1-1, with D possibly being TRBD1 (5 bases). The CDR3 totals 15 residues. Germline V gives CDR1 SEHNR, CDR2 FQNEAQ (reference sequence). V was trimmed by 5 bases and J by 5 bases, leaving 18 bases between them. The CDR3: CASSVGRRSTTEAFF. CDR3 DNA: TGTGCCAGCAGCGTGGGGCGACGGAGTACGACTGAAGCTTTCTTT.